Listed below are T cell receptor beta chains from one sample, sequenced in a study of blood T cell repertoires in COVID-19. The data were produced by immunoSEQ multiplex PCR, yet TCRdb's version contains in-frame clones alone and is incomplete. Of some 170,000 clones listed, about 81% were seen once; the top ten hold around 8%. The sequencing input was peripheral blood. The receptors derive from a woman aged 70 to 79 with acute or convalescent COVID-19. Both conserved end residues are part of each CDR3. A D gene is named only where the DNA matches it firmly. A row's size may be missing; if present it is once, few, many or a size class.

len: 14; d_gene: -; j_gene: TRBJ1-1; abundance: -; v_gene: TRBV5-1; CDR3aa: CASSLVSGQPEAFF; CDR3nt: TGCGCCAGCAGCTTAGTATCCGGACAACCAGAAGCTTTCTTT
len: 17; d_gene: -; j_gene: TRBJ2-2; abundance: -; v_gene: TRBV12-2; CDR3aa: CASRLPKTSFCPGGVFF; CDR3nt: TGTGCAAGTCGCTTACCCAAGACTAGCTTCTGCCCCGGGGGGGTGTTTTTT
len: 15; d_gene: -; j_gene: TRBJ1-6; abundance: -; v_gene: TRBV4-3; CDR3aa: CASSQENAVLEPLHF; CDR3nt: TGCGCCAGCAGCCAAGAAAACGCGGTATTGGAACCCCTCCACTTT
len: 17; d_gene: -; j_gene: TRBJ2-3; abundance: -; v_gene: TRBV19; CDR3aa: CASSIGGQGGSTDTQYF; CDR3nt: TGTGCCAGTAGTATAGGCGGACAGGGAGGGAGCACAGATACGCAGTATTTT
len: 15; d_gene: -; j_gene: TRBJ1-6; abundance: few; v_gene: TRBV10-2; CDR3aa: CASSDTGSHNSPLHF; CDR3nt: TGCGCCAGCAGTGATACGGGGAGCCATAATTCACCCCTCCACTTT
len: 14; d_gene: TRBD1; j_gene: TRBJ1-6; abundance: -; v_gene: TRBV28; CDR3aa: CASSPTGGSSPLHF; CDR3nt: TGTGCCAGCAGCCCAACAGGGGGCAGTTCACCCCTCCACTTT
len: 14; d_gene: TRBD1; j_gene: TRBJ2-1; abundance: many; v_gene: TRBV6-6; CDR3aa: CASSYSTGGGEQFF; CDR3nt: TGTGCCAGCAGTTACAGTACAGGGGGAGGTGAGCAGTTCTTC
len: 17; d_gene: -; j_gene: TRBJ1-6; abundance: -; v_gene: TRBV30; CDR3aa: CAWKGISRGTQNSPLHF; CDR3nt: TGTGCCTGGAAGGGAATTTCAAGGGGGACCCAAAATTCACCCCTCCACTTT
len: 14; d_gene: TRBD1; j_gene: TRBJ1-1; abundance: -; v_gene: TRBV5-1; CDR3aa: CASSLQGANTEAFF; CDR3nt: TGCGCCAGCAGCTTGCAGGGGGCGAACACTGAAGCTTTCTTT
len: 20; d_gene: TRBD2; j_gene: TRBJ2-1; abundance: -; v_gene: TRBV19; CDR3aa: CASSIEGLAGVLASYNEQFF; CDR3nt: TGTGCCAGTAGTATAGAGGGACTAGCGGGAGTTTTGGCGTCCTACAATGAGCAGTTCTTC
len: 15; d_gene: TRBD1; j_gene: TRBJ2-2; abundance: -; v_gene: TRBV6-5; CDR3aa: CASRTTGGGTGELFF; CDR3nt: TGTGCCAGCAGGACTACAGGGGGCGGGACGGGGGAGCTGTTTTTT
len: 13; d_gene: TRBD1; j_gene: TRBJ2-3; abundance: -; v_gene: TRBV29-1; CDR3aa: CSASGGGTDTQYF; CDR3nt: TGCAGCGCCTCAGGGGGCGGCACAGATACGCAGTATTTT
len: 15; d_gene: -; j_gene: TRBJ2-1; abundance: -; v_gene: TRBV19; CDR3aa: CASSQTLASVHEQFF; CDR3nt: TGTGCCAGTAGCCAAACTTTGGCTAGCGTCCATGAGCAGTTCTTC
len: 13; d_gene: TRBD1; j_gene: TRBJ1-2; abundance: -; v_gene: TRBV24-1; CDR3aa: CATSLRTGDGYTF; CDR3nt: TGTGCCACCAGCTTACGGACAGGAGATGGCTACACCTTC
len: 15; d_gene: TRBD1; j_gene: TRBJ2-2; abundance: -; v_gene: TRBV9; CDR3aa: CASSPRQGSTGELFF; CDR3nt: TGTGCCAGCAGCCCTAGACAGGGAAGTACCGGGGAGCTGTTTTTT
len: 13; d_gene: -; j_gene: TRBJ1-2; abundance: few; v_gene: TRBV23-1; CDR3aa: CASSRPSNYGYTF; CDR3nt: TGCGCCAGTTCGAGGCCGTCGAACTATGGCTACACCTTC
len: 14; d_gene: -; j_gene: TRBJ1-1; abundance: -; v_gene: TRBV5-5; CDR3aa: CASSFSDLPTEAFF; CDR3nt: TGTGCCAGCAGCTTTTCTGACTTACCCACTGAAGCTTTCTTT
len: 15; d_gene: TRBD1; j_gene: TRBJ2-3; abundance: -; v_gene: TRBV28; CDR3aa: CASSLPGQAENTQYF; CDR3nt: TGTGCCAGCAGTCTCCCGGGACAGGCTGAGAATACGCAGTATTTT
len: 15; d_gene: -; j_gene: TRBJ1-2; abundance: -; v_gene: TRBV7-2; CDR3aa: CASRDFGLTNYGYTF; CDR3nt: TGTGCCAGCAGGGATTTTGGACTCACTAACTATGGCTACACCTTC
len: 13; d_gene: -; j_gene: TRBJ2-7; abundance: -; v_gene: TRBV11-3; CDR3aa: CASSSETEDEQYF; CDR3nt: TGTGCCAGCAGCTCGGAGACAGAAGACGAGCAGTACTTC
len: 12; d_gene: TRBD1; j_gene: TRBJ1-2; abundance: -; v_gene: TRBV28; CDR3aa: CASSLQGGGYTF; CDR3nt: TGTGCCAGCAGTTTACAGGGGGGTGGCTACACCTTC
len: 16; d_gene: -; j_gene: TRBJ1-1; abundance: -; v_gene: TRBV5-1; CDR3aa: CASSLVTGSRNTEAFF; CDR3nt: TGCGCCAGCAGCTTGGTGACAGGATCAAGGAACACTGAAGCTTTCTTT
len: 13; d_gene: -; j_gene: TRBJ1-5; abundance: -; v_gene: TRBV15; CDR3aa: CATSRRSNQPQHF; CDR3nt: TGTGCCACCAGCAGACGGAGCAATCAGCCCCAGCATTTT
len: 14; d_gene: -; j_gene: TRBJ2-2; abundance: -; v_gene: TRBV5-5; CDR3aa: CASSGVGDTGELFF; CDR3nt: TGTGCCAGCAGCGGGGTCGGGGACACCGGGGAGCTGTTTTTT
len: 13; d_gene: -; j_gene: TRBJ2-5; abundance: once; v_gene: TRBV5-1; CDR3aa: CASSSRDKETQYF; CDR3nt: TGCGCCAGCAGCTCCAGGGATAAAGAGACCCAGTACTTC
len: 14; d_gene: TRBD1; j_gene: TRBJ1-1; abundance: few; v_gene: TRBV5-1; CDR3aa: CASSSTGGGTEAFF; CDR3nt: TGCGCCAGCAGCTCCACAGGGGGGGGGACTGAAGCTTTCTTT
len: 15; d_gene: -; j_gene: TRBJ2-2; abundance: -; v_gene: TRBV5-1; CDR3aa: CASSSRVANTGELFF; CDR3nt: TGCGCCAGCAGCTCCAGGGTCGCGAACACCGGGGAGCTGTTTTTT
len: 15; d_gene: -; j_gene: TRBJ1-1; abundance: -; v_gene: TRBV6-6; CDR3aa: CASRKEGVLNTEAFF; CDR3nt: TGTGCCAGCAGAAAGGAAGGGGTATTGAACACTGAAGCTTTCTTT
len: 14; d_gene: TRBD1; j_gene: TRBJ1-1; abundance: -; v_gene: TRBV5-1; CDR3aa: CASSLAQGGTEAFF; CDR3nt: TGCGCCAGCAGCTTGGCCCAGGGGGGCACTGAAGCTTTCTTT
len: 17; d_gene: -; j_gene: TRBJ1-5; abundance: few; v_gene: TRBV18; CDR3aa: CASPGFPGQNSNQPQHF; CDR3nt: TGTGCCAGCCCAGGATTCCCGGGACAAAACAGCAATCAGCCCCAGCATTTT
len: 15; d_gene: -; j_gene: TRBJ1-4; abundance: -; v_gene: TRBV7-9; CDR3aa: CASSLGQELNEKLFF; CDR3nt: TGTGCCAGCAGCTTAGGACAGGAGTTAAATGAAAAACTGTTTTTT
len: 15; d_gene: TRBD2; j_gene: TRBJ2-2; abundance: -; v_gene: TRBV2; CDR3aa: CASSELAGEVGELFF; CDR3nt: TGTGCCAGCAGCGAACTAGCGGGAGAAGTCGGGGAGCTGTTTTTT
len: 15; d_gene: TRBD1; j_gene: TRBJ2-7; abundance: -; v_gene: TRBV28; CDR3aa: CASSPTGTGNYEQYF; CDR3nt: TGTGCCAGCAGCCCCACCGGGACAGGGAACTACGAGCAGTACTTC
len: 14; d_gene: -; j_gene: TRBJ2-1; abundance: -; v_gene: TRBV24-1; CDR3aa: CATSDFSPSNEQFF; CDR3nt: TGTGCCACCAGTGATTTTTCCCCGTCCAATGAGCAGTTCTTC
len: 15; d_gene: TRBD1; j_gene: TRBJ1-3; abundance: -; v_gene: TRBV28; CDR3aa: CASSPDRVPGNTIYF; CDR3nt: TGTGCCAGCAGCCCTGACAGGGTTCCTGGAAACACCATATATTTT
len: 14; d_gene: -; j_gene: TRBJ1-6; abundance: -; v_gene: TRBV7-9; CDR3aa: CASSVTGSNSPLHF; CDR3nt: TGTGCCAGCAGTGTGACGGGTAGTAATTCACCCCTCCACTTT
len: 17; d_gene: -; j_gene: TRBJ1-5; abundance: -; v_gene: TRBV5-1; CDR3aa: CASSLEARGHSNQPQHF; CDR3nt: TGCGCCAGCAGCTTGGAGGCTCGTGGGCATAGCAATCAGCCCCAGCATTTT
len: 13; d_gene: -; j_gene: TRBJ1-1; abundance: -; v_gene: TRBV12-3/TRBV12-4; CDR3aa: CASSVDRNTEAFF; CDR3nt: TGTGCCAGCAGCGTCGACAGGAACACTGAAGCTTTCTTT
len: 12; d_gene: TRBD1; j_gene: TRBJ1-3; abundance: -; v_gene: TRBV6-5; CDR3aa: CATTGYGNTIYF; CDR3nt: TGTGCCACGACAGGGTATGGAAACACCATATATTTT
len: 15; d_gene: TRBD2; j_gene: TRBJ2-3; abundance: few; v_gene: TRBV7-9; CDR3aa: CASSWTSGSTDTQYF; CDR3nt: TGTGCCAGCAGCTGGACTAGCGGAAGCACAGATACGCAGTATTTT
len: 15; d_gene: TRBD1; j_gene: TRBJ1-1; abundance: -; v_gene: TRBV11-3; CDR3aa: CASSLEGTGNTEAFF; CDR3nt: TGTGCCAGCAGCTTAGAAGGGACAGGGAACACTGAAGCTTTCTTT
len: 15; d_gene: -; j_gene: TRBJ1-1; abundance: -; v_gene: TRBV7-9; CDR3aa: CASSLFRGKGTEAFF; CDR3nt: TGTGCCAGCAGCTTATTTAGGGGTAAAGGCACTGAAGCTTTCTTT
len: 16; d_gene: -; j_gene: TRBJ1-5; abundance: -; v_gene: TRBV6-5; CDR3aa: CASSYSRQGGNQPQHF; CDR3nt: TGTGCCAGCAGTTACTCTCGTCAGGGTGGCAATCAGCCCCAGCATTTT
len: 16; d_gene: -; j_gene: TRBJ1-5; abundance: -; v_gene: TRBV13; CDR3aa: CASSQGGVSSNQPQHF; CDR3nt: TGTGCCAGCAGCCAGGGAGGGGTTAGTAGCAATCAGCCCCAGCATTTT
len: 15; d_gene: TRBD2; j_gene: TRBJ2-1; abundance: -; v_gene: TRBV28; CDR3aa: CASRSASGSLSEQFF; CDR3nt: TGTGCCAGCAGATCGGCTAGCGGGTCGTTAAGTGAGCAGTTCTTC
len: 13; d_gene: TRBD2; j_gene: TRBJ2-1; abundance: -; v_gene: TRBV29-1; CDR3aa: CSVVGRQDNEQFF; CDR3nt: TGCAGCGTTGTCGGGAGGCAGGACAATGAGCAGTTCTTC
len: 13; d_gene: -; j_gene: TRBJ2-7; abundance: few; v_gene: TRBV7-2; CDR3aa: CASSLNLNYEQYF; CDR3nt: TGTGCCAGCAGCTTAAACCTAAACTACGAGCAGTACTTC